The rows below give T cell receptor beta chains drawn from one sample of a study of blood T cell repertoires in COVID-19. Using immunoSEQ multiplex PCR, the repertoire was profiled, and TCRdb retains in-frame clones only, with some absent. The table includes 650,000 to 800,000 clones, 75% to 90% detected once. Sequenced input: peripheral blood. The receptors shown here come from a woman aged 18-30 years with acute or convalescent COVID-19. CDR3s include the opening cysteine and the closing phenylalanine or tryptophan. D genes are given only for firm matches. Part of the rows lack a size; the others show once, few, many or a class for expanded clones.

>TRBD1|TRBJ1-1|13|NA|TRBV29-1
CSVADRGRLEAFF
TGCAGCGTTGCCGACAGGGGCCGCCTTGAAGCTTTCTTT
>NA|TRBJ1-5|12|NA|TRBV5-6
CASSAGSGPQHF
TGTGCCAGCAGCGCAGGGTCAGGGCCCCAGCATTTT
>NA|TRBJ1-2|14|NA|TRBV27
CASSLGGENYGYTF
TGTGCCAGCAGTTTAGGTGGGGAGAACTATGGCTACACCTTC
>NA|TRBJ1-1|15|NA|TRBV30
CAWSAGGGRGTEAFF
TGTGCCTGGAGTGCCGGGGGGGGGCGCGGCACTGAAGCTTTCTTT
>NA|TRBJ1-2|15|few|TRBV4-1
CASSLELMGRYGYTF
TGCGCCAGCAGCCTCGAATTAATGGGGCGATATGGCTACACCTTC
>NA|TRBJ1-2|12|NA|TRBV12-3/TRBV12-4
CASRVGGSGYTF
TGTGCCAGCAGGGTTGGGGGGTCTGGCTACACCTTC
>NA|TRBJ1-4|14|NA|TRBV5-5
CASSLEGTNEKLFF
TGTGCCAGCAGCTTGGAGGGGACTAATGAAAAACTGTTTTTT
>TRBD1|TRBJ1-1|18|few|TRBV4-3
CASSQDRPGQGMNTEAFF
TGCGCCAGCAGCCAAGATCGACCAGGACAGGGGATGAACACTGAAGCTTTCTTT
>TRBD1|TRBJ2-7|14|once|TRBV27
CASSAGTGGYEQYF
TGTGCCAGCAGTGCCGGGACAGGAGGTTACGAGCAGTACTTC
>TRBD1|TRBJ2-7|14|NA|TRBV27
CASSLAGGPYEQYF
TGTGCCAGCAGTTTAGCAGGGGGACCCTACGAGCAGTACTTC
>TRBD1|TRBJ2-4|12|NA|TRBV29-1
CSVQTGGNIQYF
TGCAGCGTTCAAACAGGGGGAAACATTCAGTACTTC
>TRBD1|TRBJ1-1|18|NA|TRBV2
CASSESIRRQGADTEAFF
TGTGCCAGCAGTGAAAGTATTCGTAGACAGGGGGCGGACACTGAAGCTTTCTTT
>NA|TRBJ2-5|13|NA|TRBV4-3
CASSQDPLKTQYF
TGCGCCAGCAGCCAAGATCCTTTAAAGACCCAGTACTTC
>TRBD1|TRBJ2-1|13|NA|TRBV6-2/TRBV6-3
CASSTGGWNEQFF
TGTGCCAGCAGTACAGGGGGCTGGAATGAGCAGTTCTTC
>TRBD2|TRBJ2-1|16|NA|TRBV27
CASSFRLAGAANEQFF
TGTGCCAGCAGTTTCAGACTAGCGGGGGCCGCCAATGAGCAGTTCTTC
>TRBD2|TRBJ2-3|15|few|TRBV6-4
CASSDDRGGPDTQYF
TGTGCCAGCAGTGACGATCGGGGGGGCCCAGATACGCAGTATTTT
>NA|TRBJ1-2|14|NA|TRBV5-4
CASSLDTHNYGYTF
TGTGCCAGCAGCTTGGATACACATAACTATGGCTACACCTTC
>NA|TRBJ1-2|13|NA|TRBV6-5
CASSYSEDYGYTF
TGTGCCAGCAGTTACAGTGAGGACTATGGCTACACCTTC
>TRBD2|TRBJ2-1|15|NA|TRBV3-1/TRBV3-2
CASSLGLAGVNEQFF
TGTGCCAGCAGCCTCGGACTAGCGGGGGTGAATGAGCAGTTCTTC
>TRBD1|TRBJ2-3|15|NA|TRBV5-1
CASSLETGHTDTQYF
TGCGCCAGCAGCTTGGAGACAGGGCACACAGATACGCAGTATTTT
>TRBD1|TRBJ1-1|16|NA|TRBV27
CASSLAGGIMNTEAFF
TGTGCCAGCAGTTTGGCAGGGGGGATCATGAACACTGAAGCTTTCTTT
>TRBD1|TRBJ1-1|16|NA|TRBV7-2
CASSLAGTAMNTEAFF
TGTGCCAGCAGCTTAGCGGGGACAGCCATGAACACTGAAGCTTTCTTT
>NA|TRBJ1-6|14|NA|TRBV2
CASTLLDRGSPLHF
TGTGCCAGCACTCTTCTCGACCGGGGTTCACCCCTCCACTTT
>NA|TRBJ2-4|16|NA|TRBV7-9
CASSLTGSWAKNIQYF
TGTGCCAGCAGCCTCACAGGTTCCTGGGCCAAAAACATTCAGTACTTC
>NA|TRBJ1-1|13|NA|TRBV6-5
CASRPSLQGEAFF
TGTGCCAGCAGACCGTCTCTACAGGGAGAAGCTTTCTTT
>NA|TRBJ2-3|14|NA|TRBV5-6
CASSLEARSDTQYF
TGTGCCAGCAGCTTAGAGGCGCGGTCAGATACACAGTATTTT
>NA|TRBJ1-1|14|NA|TRBV18
CASSPYPENTEAFF
TGTGCCAGCTCACCATACCCAGAGAACACTGAAGCTTTCTTT